This entry lists 18 T cell receptor beta chains sequenced from one sample in a study of cytomegalovirus exposure and HLA in healthy donors (dated by TCRdb to 2016 to 2017). Library generation was performed with the immunoSEQ multiplex PCR assay. A mixture of 60 forward primers for TCR Vbeta segments and 13 reverse primers for TCR Jbeta segments was used in the multiplex PCR. TCRdb obtained this table from immuneACCESS and retained in-frame rearrangements with V and J assigned. These tables miss some clones; where compared with another copy, unresolved V genes account for less than half of the shortfall, and the remainder is unexplained. Across this sample there are 110,000 to 150,000 clones, with around 72% seen only once. Approximately 2% of the sample goes to the ten largest clones. The specimen was PBMCs. The receptors originated from a man in his forties in good health and CMV-seronegative.

The chain has TRBV4-3 and TRBJ1-2, with 8 bases that match TRBD1. The CDR3 spans 13 residues. CDR1 LGHNA and CDR2 YSLEER come from the germline V gene. Germline trimming cut 3 bases from V and 8 bases from J; bases unmatched to any gene: 5. The CDR3 nucleotides are TGCGCCAGCAGCCAGGAACAGGGGGACGGCTACACCTTC. This encodes CASSQEQGDGYTF.

The chain uses TRBV6-6 and TRBJ1-1, with 10 bases that match TRBD1. Germline CDR1 reads MNHNY; CDR2 reads SVGAGI (reference sequence). This CDR3 contains 13 residues. V trimming: 8 bases; J trimming: 4 bases; junction bases outside the gene matches: 4. CDR3 nucleotides: TGTGCCAGCGACAGGGGGCTTGCCACTGAAGCTTTCTTT. It specifies CASDRGLATEAFF.

V is TRBV4-1 and J is TRBJ1-3; D ambiguous. The germline V gene encodes CDR1 MGHRA and CDR2 YSYEKL. The CDR3 spans 16 residues. Deletions cut 5 bases from V and 0 bases from J, with 14 bases between. The CDR3 spells CASSNSREGSGNTIYF. Here the CDR3 DNA reads TGCGCCAGCAGCAACTCACGAGAGGGCTCTGGAAACACCATATATTTT.

The chain combines TRBV9 with TRBJ2-3, with TRBD2 as a possible D gene (5 bases). CDR1 SGDLS and CDR2 YYNGEE come from the germline V gene. The CDR3 has 14 residues. Trimming shortened V by 5 bases and J by 2 bases, and 12 bases separated the two germline ends. This CDR3 is CASSGRLSTDTQYF. The CDR3, as DNA: TGTGCCAGCAGTGGGAGACTATCCACAGATACGCAGTATTTT. Supplemented by reference TRBV9 and TRBJ2-3, the full variable domain reads DSGVTQTPKHLITATGQRVTLRCSPRSGDLSVYWYQQSLDQGLQFLIQYYNGEERAKGNILERFSAQQFPDLHSELNLSSLELGDSALYFCASSGRLSTDTQYFGPGTRLTVL.

The chain links TRBV10-3 to TRBJ2-7; D might be TRBD1 (6 bases). The CDR3 is 13 residues long. V dropped 4 bases and J dropped 5 bases, with 12 bases sitting between them. CDR1 is ENHRY and CDR2 is SYGVKD in the germline V gene. The CDR3 reads CAISAQGDDEQYF. The CDR3 DNA sequence: TGTGCCATCAGTGCACAGGGAGATGACGAGCAGTACTTC.

The CDR3 sequence: CASSRLPTLPNSPLHF. Written as DNA, the CDR3 is TGTGCCAGCAGTCGCCTTCCTACCCTTCCTAATTCACCCCTCCACTTT. V is TRBV6-6 and J is TRBJ1-6; D gene ambiguous. The CDR3 contains 16 residues. V lost 5 bases and J lost 6, with 17 bases in between. Germline CDR1 MNHNY, CDR2 SVGAGI (reference sequence).

The CDR3 spells CASSLGDRANTEAFF. The CDR3 DNA follows: TGTGCCAGCAGCTTAGGGGACAGGGCGAACACTGAAGCTTTCTTT. The genes are TRBV7-2 and TRBJ1-1; 9 nucleotides align to TRBD1. Trimming took 1 base from V and 1 from J; bases not matched to a gene: 1. CDR3 length: 15 residues. Germline V gene sequence: CDR1 SGHTA, CDR2 FQGNSA.

This clone was counted once. This chain links TRBV10-1 with TRBJ2-4, with TRBD2 identical over 9 bases. The CDR3 sequence is 16 residues long. V lost 7 bases and J lost 3; bases outside the gene matches: 10. Germline CDR1 is WNHNN and CDR2 is SYGVQD (reference sequence). The CDR3 spells CASNGAGGEGKNIQYF. The CDR3 DNA follows: TGCGCCAGCAATGGAGCGGGAGGCGAGGGCAAAAACATTCAGTACTTC.

The sample holds one count of this clone. The J gene is TRBJ2-3, the V gene TRBV14; maybe TRBD1 (6 bases). The ends were cut back, 3 bases at V and 6 bases at J, with 25 bases in the middle. Germline V gene data show CDR1 as SGHDN and CDR2 as FVKESK. The CDR3 runs 18 residues. The CDR3 sequence is CASSQEVLRDPGEDTQYF. CDR3 nucleotides: TGTGCCAGCAGCCAGGAGGTCTTACGGGACCCAGGGGAGGATACGCAGTATTTT.

The genes are TRBV19 and TRBJ1-1; D is perhaps TRBD1 (5 bases). The germline CDR1 and CDR2 sequences are LNHDA and SQIVND (reference sequence). This CDR3 contains 15 residues. V was clipped by 8 bases and J by 8 bases, with 24 bases between them. The CDR3 region has the DNA TGTGCCAGTCGCAACCCGAACAGGCAGGATAGGGAAGCTTTCTTT. Encoded protein: CASRNPNRQDREAFF.

The chain is built from TRBV7-8 and TRBJ2-7; 7 bases map to TRBD2. Germline CDR1 SGHVS, CDR2 FQNEAQ. V trimming: 0 bases; J trimming: 2 bases; junction bases outside the gene matches: 16. The CDR3 length is 19 residues. The CDR3 reads CASSLAPWSLRLAPYEQYF. The CDR3 nucleotides are TGTGCCAGCAGCTTAGCGCCATGGTCCCTTCGACTAGCCCCCTACGAGCAGTACTTC.

Only a few counts were recorded for this clone. The V gene is TRBV6-6, the J gene TRBJ2-7; the D gene is possibly TRBD1 (6 bases). Germline CDR1 reads MNHNY; CDR2 reads SVGAGI (reference sequence). The ends were cut back, 6 bases at V and 3 bases at J, with 18 bases in the middle. The CDR3 has 15 amino acids. The CDR3 sequence is CASSVGQRVGYEQYF. The CDR3 DNA follows: TGTGCCAGCAGCGTCGGACAGCGAGTAGGCTACGAGCAGTACTTC.

J is TRBJ2-7 and V is TRBV28; possible D gene TRBD2, 6 bases. The CDR3 spans 15 residues. V lost 5 bases and J lost 3, with 17 bases in between. Per the germline V gene, CDR1 is MDHEN and CDR2 is SYDVKM. CDR3 sequence: CASSAEQRAIYEQYF. DNA for the CDR3: TGTGCCAGCAGTGCCGAACAGCGGGCTATCTACGAGCAGTACTTC.

This clone was observed a few times. The rearrangement joins TRBV19 to TRBJ1-2, with 8 bases that match TRBD1. Germline V gives CDR1 LNHDA, CDR2 SQIVND (reference sequence). The CDR3 sequence is 17 residues long. The J segment lost 7 bases and the V segment lost 1 base, leaving 14 bases of the junction unmatched. The CDR3 here is CASSIVYSGQGAGGYTF. CDR3 in DNA: TGTGCCAGTAGTATAGTATATTCCGGCCAGGGGGCCGGTGGCTACACCTTC.

The chain employs TRBV19 and TRBJ1-4, with 9 bases aligning to TRBD1. The germline V gene has CDR1 LNHDA and CDR2 SQIVND (reference sequence). V shed 4 bases, J shed 6 bases, and the junction held 3 bases outside the gene matches. The CDR3 spans 14 residues. The DNA of the CDR3 is TGTGCCAGTAGTACTGGACAGGGGTATGAAAAACTGTTTTTT. This sequence encodes CASSTGQGYEKLFF.

The genes are TRBV7-8 and TRBJ2-3; TRBD1 matches at 7 bases. V trimming: 4 bases; J trimming: 7 bases; junction bases outside the gene matches: 8. The CDR3 has 14 amino acids. Germline V gene lookup returns CDR1 SGHVS and CDR2 FQNEAQ. The chain's CDR3 is CASSSRQGGHTQYF. CDR3 sequence (DNA): TGTGCCAGCAGCTCAAGACAGGGTGGACATACGCAGTATTTT.

The J gene is TRBJ2-7, the V gene TRBV6-4; 9 bases line up with TRBD1. Trimming took 6 bases from V and 1 from J; bases not matched to a gene: 7. CDR1 is MRHNA and CDR2 is SNTAGT in the germline V gene. The CDR3 has 15 residues. The CDR3 protein is CASRAGTGSSYEQYF. DNA of the CDR3: TGTGCCAGCAGAGCCGGGACAGGGTCATCCTACGAGCAGTACTTC.

This chain joins TRBV4-3 and TRBJ2-3; D may be TRBD2 (5 bases). CDR1 is LGHNA, CDR2 YSLEER, per germline. CDR3 size: 13 residues. V dropped 1 base and J dropped 8 bases, with 10 bases sitting between them. CDR3 in DNA: TGCGCCAGCAGCCAAGCGGGGTCACTTACGCAGTATTTT. Encoded protein: CASSQAGSLTQYF.